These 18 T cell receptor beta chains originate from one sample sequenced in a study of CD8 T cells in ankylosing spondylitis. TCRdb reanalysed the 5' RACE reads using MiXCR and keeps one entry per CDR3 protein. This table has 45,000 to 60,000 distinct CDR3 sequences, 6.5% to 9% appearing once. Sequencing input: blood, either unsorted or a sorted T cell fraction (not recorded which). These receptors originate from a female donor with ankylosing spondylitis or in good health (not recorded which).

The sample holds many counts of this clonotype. This CDR3 is CASSLSVRENEQFF. Here the CDR3 DNA reads TGTGCCAGCAGCTTATCGGTCAGGGAAAATGAGCAGTTCTTC. The V call is TRBV11-3, the J call TRBJ2-1; a possible D gene is TRBD1 (5 bases). The V and J ends lost 2 bases and 7 bases respectively, with 12 bases between them. Germline loops: CDR1 SGHNT, CDR2 YENEEA. The CDR3 has 14 amino acids. Full variable domain (outside the CDR3, taken from reference TRBV11-3 and TRBJ2-1): EAGVVQSPRYKIIEKKQPVAFWCNPISGHNTLYWYLQNLGQGPELLIRYENEEAVDDSQLPKDRFSAERLKGVDSTLKIQPAELGDSAVYLCASSLSVRENEQFFGPGTRLTVL.

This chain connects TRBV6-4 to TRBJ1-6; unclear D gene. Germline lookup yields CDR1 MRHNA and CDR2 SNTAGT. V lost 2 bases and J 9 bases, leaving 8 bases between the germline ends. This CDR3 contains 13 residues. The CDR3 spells CASSDHQASPLHF. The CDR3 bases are TGTGCCAGCAGTGACCACCAGGCTTCACCCCTCCACTTT.

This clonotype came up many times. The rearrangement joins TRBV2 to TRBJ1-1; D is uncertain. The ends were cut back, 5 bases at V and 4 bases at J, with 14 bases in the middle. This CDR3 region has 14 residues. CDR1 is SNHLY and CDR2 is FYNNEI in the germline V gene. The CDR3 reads CASSSGRSGTEAFF. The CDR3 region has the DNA TGTGCCAGCAGTTCGGGCCGGAGTGGCACTGAAGCTTTCTTT. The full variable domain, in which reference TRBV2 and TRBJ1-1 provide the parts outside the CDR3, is EPEVTQTPSHQVTQMGQEVILRCVPISNHLYFYWYRQILGQKVEFLVSFYNNEISEKSEIFDDQFSVERPDGSNFTLKIRSTKLEDSAMYFCASSSGRSGTEAFFGQGTRLTVV.

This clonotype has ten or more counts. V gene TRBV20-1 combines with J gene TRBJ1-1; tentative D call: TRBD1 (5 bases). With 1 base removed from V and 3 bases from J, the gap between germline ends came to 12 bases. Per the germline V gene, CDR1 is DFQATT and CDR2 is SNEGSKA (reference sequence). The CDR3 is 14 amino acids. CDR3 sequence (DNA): TGCAGTGCTAGAGGGGGCCGGGGCTACACTGAAGCTTTCTTT. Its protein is CSARGGRGYTEAFF.

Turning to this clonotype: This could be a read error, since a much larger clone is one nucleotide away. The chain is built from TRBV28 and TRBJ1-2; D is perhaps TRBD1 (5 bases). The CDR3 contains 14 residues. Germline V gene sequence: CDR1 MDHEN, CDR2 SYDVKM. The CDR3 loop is CTSSFWPGPYGYTF. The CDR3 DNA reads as TGTACCAGCAGTTTTTGGCCGGGACCCTATGGCTACACCTTC.

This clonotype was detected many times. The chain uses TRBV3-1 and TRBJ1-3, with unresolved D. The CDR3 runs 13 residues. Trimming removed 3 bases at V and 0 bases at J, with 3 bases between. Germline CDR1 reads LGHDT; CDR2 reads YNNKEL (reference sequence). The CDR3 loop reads CASSHFSGNTIYF. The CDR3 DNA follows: TGTGCCAGCAGCCACTTCTCTGGAAACACCATATATTTT.

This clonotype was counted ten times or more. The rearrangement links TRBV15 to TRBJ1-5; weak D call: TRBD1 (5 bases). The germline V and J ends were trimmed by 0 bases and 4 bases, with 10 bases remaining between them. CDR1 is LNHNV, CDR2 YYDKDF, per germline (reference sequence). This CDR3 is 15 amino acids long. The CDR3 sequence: CATSRDWGGNQPQHF. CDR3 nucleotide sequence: TGTGCCACCAGCAGAGATTGGGGCGGGAATCAGCCCCAGCATTTT.

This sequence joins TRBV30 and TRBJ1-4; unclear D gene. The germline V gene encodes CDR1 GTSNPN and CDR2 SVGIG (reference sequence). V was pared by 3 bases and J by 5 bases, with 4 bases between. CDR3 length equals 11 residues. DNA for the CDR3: TGTGCCTGGAGCGAAAATGAAAAACTGTTTTTT. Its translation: CAWSENEKLFF.

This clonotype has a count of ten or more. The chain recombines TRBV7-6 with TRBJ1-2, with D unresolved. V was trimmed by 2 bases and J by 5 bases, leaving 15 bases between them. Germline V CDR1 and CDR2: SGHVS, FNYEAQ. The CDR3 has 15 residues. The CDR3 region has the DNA TGTGCCAGCAGCTTAAGAACGGGCGTAGAGTATGGCTACACCTTC. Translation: CASSLRTGVEYGYTF.

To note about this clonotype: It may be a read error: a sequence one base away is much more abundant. The CDR3 spells CASNKHLDRANYGYTF. The CDR3 DNA is TGTGCCAGCAACAAGCACCTGGACAGGGCTAACTATGGCTACACCTTC. The rearrangement joins TRBV21-1 to TRBJ1-2; the table's D call, TRBD1, was not checked against the DNA. TRBV21-1 is a documented pseudogene. CDR3 length equals 16 residues.

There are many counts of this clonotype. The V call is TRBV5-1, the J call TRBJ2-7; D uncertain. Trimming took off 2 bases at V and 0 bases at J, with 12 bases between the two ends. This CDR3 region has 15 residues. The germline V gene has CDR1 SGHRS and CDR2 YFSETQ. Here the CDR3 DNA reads TGCGCCAGCAGCTTTTCTCCAGAGTTCTCCTACGAGCAGTACGTC. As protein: CASSFSPEFSYEQYV.

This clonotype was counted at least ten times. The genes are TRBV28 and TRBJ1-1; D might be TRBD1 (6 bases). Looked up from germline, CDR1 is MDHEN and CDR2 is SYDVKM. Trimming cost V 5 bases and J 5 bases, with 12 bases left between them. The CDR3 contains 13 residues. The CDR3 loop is CASSPTGSTEAFF. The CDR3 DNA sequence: TGTGCCAGCAGTCCTACAGGGTCTACTGAAGCTTTCTTT.

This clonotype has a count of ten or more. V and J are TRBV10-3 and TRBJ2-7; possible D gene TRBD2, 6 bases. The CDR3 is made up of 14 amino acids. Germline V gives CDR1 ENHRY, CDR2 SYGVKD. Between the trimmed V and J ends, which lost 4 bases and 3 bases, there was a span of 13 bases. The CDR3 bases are TGTGCCATCAGTGGCGGGGTTTCATACTACGAGCAGTACTTC. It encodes CAISGGVSYYEQYF.

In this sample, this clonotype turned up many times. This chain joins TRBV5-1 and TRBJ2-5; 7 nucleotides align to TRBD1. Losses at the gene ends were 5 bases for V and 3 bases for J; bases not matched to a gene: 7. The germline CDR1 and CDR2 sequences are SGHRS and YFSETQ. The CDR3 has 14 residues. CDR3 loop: CASSRGQLEETQYF. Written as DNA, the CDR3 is TGCGCCAGCAGTCGGGGACAGTTAGAAGAGACCCAGTACTTC. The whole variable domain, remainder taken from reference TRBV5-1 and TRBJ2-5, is KAGVTQTPRYLIKTRGQQVTLSCSPISGHRSVSWYQQTPGQGLQFLFEYFSETQRNKGNFPGRFSGRQFSNSRSEMNVSTLELGDSALYLCASSRGQLEETQYFGPGTRLLVL.

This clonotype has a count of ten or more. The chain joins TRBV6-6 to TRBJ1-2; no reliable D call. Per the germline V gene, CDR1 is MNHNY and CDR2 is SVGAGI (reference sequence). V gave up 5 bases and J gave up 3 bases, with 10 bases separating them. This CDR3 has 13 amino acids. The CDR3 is CASSSRKDYGYTF. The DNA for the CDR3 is TGTGCCAGCAGTAGCCGGAAAGACTATGGCTACACCTTC.

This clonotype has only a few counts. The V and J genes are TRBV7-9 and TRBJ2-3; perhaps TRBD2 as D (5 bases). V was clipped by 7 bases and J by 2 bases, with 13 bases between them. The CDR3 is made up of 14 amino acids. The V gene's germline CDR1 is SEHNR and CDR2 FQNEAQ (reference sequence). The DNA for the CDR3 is TGTGCCAGCATTCGGTCGGGGTCCACAGATACGCAGTATTTT. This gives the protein CASIRSGSTDTQYF.

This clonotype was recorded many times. The CDR3 DNA sequence: TGTGCCAGCAGCTTTGGGGTCTCCCTATTAAATGGCTACACCTTC. It codes for CASSFGVSLLNGYTF. This chain joins TRBV5-6 and TRBJ1-2; no clear D. Trimming took 2 bases from V and 6 from J, leaving 17 bases between them. This CDR3 spans 15 amino acids. Germline CDR1 and CDR2: SGHDT and YYEEEE.

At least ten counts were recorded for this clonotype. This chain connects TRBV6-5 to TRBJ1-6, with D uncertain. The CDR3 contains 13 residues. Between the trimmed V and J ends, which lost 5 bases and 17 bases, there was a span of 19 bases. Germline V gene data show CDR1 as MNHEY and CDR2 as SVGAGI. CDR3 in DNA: TGTGCCAGCAGTCAATCGACTGTACATCGGTTCCACTTT. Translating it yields CASSQSTVHRFHF.